The 7 T cell receptor beta chains presented below share a single source sample, sequenced in a study of blood T cells in healthy people across ages (dated by TCRdb to between 2014 and 2017). Library preparation employed 5' RACE. The data were produced on an Illumina HiSeq 2500. A second PCR of roughly 6 to 12 cycles was performed with a sample-barcoded 5' primer and a J-beta primer mix. TCRdb applied fastp at Q25 and MiXCR to the public reads, then kept only in-frame beta chains. Rows with a matching CDR3 protein are joined into one entry that keeps the most common DNA and genes. The sample records about a million distinct CDR3 sequences, roughly half of which are singletons. About a fifth of the sample rests with the top ten. The sequenced material came from blood. All receptors come from an older woman in good health.

The sample holds a few counts of this clonotype. The rearrangement joins TRBV6-1 to TRBJ1-5; D unresolved. This CDR3 is 15 amino acids long. The V end lost 3 bases, the J end lost 0 bases, and 9 bases lay between the germline ends. CDR1 is MNHNS and CDR2 is SASEGT in the germline V gene. The CDR3 nucleotides read TGTGCCAGCAGTGAGAGAGTGAATAGCAATCAGCCCCAGCATTTT. Its translation is CASSERVNSNQPQHF.

This clonotype was seen a handful of times. The V and J genes are TRBV9 and TRBJ2-6; possibly TRBD1 for D (6 bases). In germline, CDR1 is SGDLS, CDR2 YYNGEE. The V end was cut by 2 bases, the J end by 1 base, with 16 bases between. The CDR3 runs 18 residues. As DNA, the CDR3 is TGTGCCAGCAGCGTCACCGGGACACCCACTTCTGGGGCCAACGTCCTGACTTTC. Translating it yields CASSVTGTPTSGANVLTF.

CDR3 bases: TGTGCCAGCAGCGGGAGGAACTATGGCTACACCTTC. It yields the protein CASSGRNYGYTF. The chain employs TRBV3-1 and TRBJ1-2; D is ambiguous. Germline CDR1 LGHDT, CDR2 YNNKEL (reference sequence). Between the trimmed V and J ends, which lost 5 bases and 2 bases, there was a span of 6 bases. This CDR3 comprises 12 residues.

The chain combines TRBV30 with TRBJ2-7; D is perhaps TRBD1 or TRBD2 (5 bases each). The J call may be incorrect, as the DNA end agrees better with TRBJ2-5. Germline CDR1 reads GTSNPN; CDR2 reads SVGIG (reference sequence). This CDR3 spans 12 amino acids. As DNA, the CDR3 is TGTGCCTGGGAGGGACCCTCAGAGACCCAGTACTTC. Translating it yields CAWEGPSETQYF.

The chain links TRBV5-1 to TRBJ1-5; no reliable D call. CDR1 is SGHRS and CDR2 is YFSETQ in the germline V gene. Trimming removed 0 bases at V and 4 bases at J, with 20 bases between. The CDR3 contains 18 residues. CDR3 coding DNA: TGCGCCAGCAGCTTGGACCCTACAAGTGGGAGGGTGAATCAGCCCCAGCATTTT. The encoded protein is CASSLDPTSGRVNQPQHF.

The V gene is TRBV4-1, the J gene TRBJ1-4; D might be TRBD1 (6 bases). The CDR3 consists of 14 residues. V lost 0 bases to trimming and J lost 8 bases, with 10 bases between them. Germline CDR1 is MGHRA and CDR2 is YSYEKL. CDR3 region: CASSQDRQGEKLFF. CDR3 coding DNA: TGCGCCAGCAGCCAAGATAGGCAGGGGGAAAAACTGTTTTTT.

The chain combines TRBV29-1 with TRBJ1-5; D may be TRBD1 (5 bases). In germline, CDR1 is SQVTM, CDR2 ANQGSEA. Between the trimmed V and J ends, which lost 6 bases and 7 bases, there was a span of 13 bases. The length of the CDR3 is 12 residues. The CDR3 protein is CSVRIGEQPQHF. The CDR3 nucleotides read TGCAGCGTCCGAATAGGGGAACAGCCCCAGCATTTT.